The 29 T cell receptor beta chains reported below all come from one sample, sequenced in a study of regulatory T cells in long-lasting Graves disease. Library construction for TCR beta used iRepertoire HTBI primers and Arm-PCR of CDR3 regions. One entry per CDR3 protein results from TCRdb running MiXCR on the multiplex PCR reads. Of 410,000 or so distinct CDR3 sequences listed, just under 15% are singletons. The time point here: newly diagnosed GD, antithyroid drugs for less than 3 months. The TCR library was made from RNA that had been extracted from PBMCs in TRIzol. These data also featured in a second study, about T cells in Graves' hyperthyroidism and ophthalmopathy.

Sample: peripheral blood mononuclear cells (PBMCs), taken at new diagnosis, from a patient treated with antithyroid drugs. The receptors shown here come from a woman in her 30s with Graves disease.

This clonotype was found a few times. One base away lies a much larger clone, so this may be a sequencing read error. V is TRBV6-1 and J is TRBJ1-6; 9 positions match TRBD1. Germline V lookup: CDR1 MNHNS, CDR2 SASEGT. The CDR3 is made up of 14 amino acids. Germline trimming cut 7 bases from V and 6 bases from J; bases unmatched to any gene: 4. This chain's CDR3 is CASNPGQGNSPLHF. In DNA form, the CDR3 reads TGTGCCAGCAACCCGGGACAGGGTAATTCACCCCTCCACTTT.

This clonotype occurred many times. The chain uses TRBV28 and TRBJ2-7; TRBD2 agrees at 8 bases. The CDR3 length is 14 residues. Trimming took 8 bases from V and 0 from J; bases not matched to a gene: 6. In germline, CDR1 is MDHEN, CDR2 SYDVKM. The CDR3 coding sequence is TGTGCCAGCGGACGGGGGGGCAGCTCCTACGAGCAGTACTTC. Translated: CASGRGGSSYEQYF.

This clonotype has at least ten counts. The J gene is TRBJ2-4, the V gene TRBV3-1, with a weak D call TRBD2 (5 bases). The CDR3 is 15 residues long. Trimming left V 0 bases short and J 6 bases short, with 12 bases between. Germline V gene lookup returns CDR1 LGHDT and CDR2 YNNKEL (reference sequence). The CDR3, as DNA: TGTGCCAGCAGCCAAGATCCGCAGCGGTTAAACATTCAGTACTTC. Encoded protein: CASSQDPQRLNIQYF.

This clonotype was found many times. The gene calls are TRBV11-2 and TRBJ1-1; 7 bases are a match to TRBD1. The CDR3 consists of 16 residues. Germline V gene sequence: CDR1 SGHAT, CDR2 FQNNGV. V lost 2 bases, J lost 5 bases, and 11 bases stayed unmatched. The CDR3 DNA reads TGTGCCAGCAGCTTACCCCAGGGGGGGATATGGACTGAAGCTTTCTTT. Its translation is CASSLPQGGIWTEAFF.

This clonotype was detected many times. For the CDR3, the DNA is TGTGCCAGCAGTATTATAGCGGGAGTTGTCGGGGAGCTGTTTTTT. Protein sequence: CASSIIAGVVGELFF. The rearrangement joins TRBV28 to TRBJ2-2; 9 nucleotides align to TRBD2. The J segment lost 7 bases and the V segment lost 5 bases, leaving 8 bases of the junction unmatched. CDR3 length: 15 residues. Germline-derived CDR1 and CDR2 are MDHEN and SYDVKM.

The chain is built from TRBV6-2 or TRBV6-3 and TRBJ2-7, with D unclear. Between the trimmed V and J ends, which lost 4 bases and 0 bases, there was a span of 10 bases. There are 14 residues in the CDR3. Germline V lookup: CDR1 MNHEY, CDR2 SVGEGT. In DNA form, the CDR3 reads TGTGCCAGCAGTTCCCGACTGAGCTCCTACGAGCAGTACTTC. It encodes CASSSRLSSYEQYF.

This clonotype was seen only a few times. This chain connects TRBV6-1 to TRBJ2-1; 10 bases match TRBD2. Germline V gene data show CDR1 as MNHNS and CDR2 as SASEGT. Trimming at V came to 6 bases and at J to 0 bases, leaving 5 bases not matched to a gene. The CDR3 has 16 residues. CDR3 sequence: CASSRLAGGSYNEQFF. The CDR3 region has the DNA TGTGCCAGCAGCCGACTAGCGGGTGGCTCCTACAATGAGCAGTTCTTC.

For this clonotype: This may be a read error, as it is one base from a much larger clone. V gene TRBV3-1 combines with J gene TRBJ1-2, with 7 bases matching TRBD1. The V gene's germline CDR1 is LGHDT and CDR2 YNNKEL (reference sequence). This CDR3 spans 14 amino acids. With V trimmed by 6 bases and J by 4 bases, 8 bases remained unmatched. The CDR3 protein is CASSRDSESYGYTF. The CDR3 nucleotides read TGTGCCAGCAGTCGGGACAGCGAGAGCTATGGCTACACCTTC.

This clonotype came up many times. The rearrangement uses TRBV11-2 and TRBJ2-7, with 8 nucleotides matching TRBD2. The CDR3 has 16 amino acids. The J segment lost 3 bases and the V segment lost 2 bases, leaving 9 bases of the junction unmatched. Germline-derived CDR1 and CDR2 are SGHAT and FQNNGV. The CDR3 DNA is TGTGCCAGCAGCTTAACATCCACCGCGGGGGGCTACGAGCAGTACTTC. It is translated as CASSLTSTAGGYEQYF.

This clonotype showed up many times. This chain connects TRBV29-1 to TRBJ1-1; 10 nucleotides align to TRBD1. The CDR3 contains 15 residues. V shed 0 bases, J shed 8 bases, and the junction held 9 bases outside the gene matches. Germline loops: CDR1 SQVTM, CDR2 ANQGSEA. Written as DNA, the CDR3 is TGCAGCGTTGAAGAACCGGGACAGGGGTTATCGGAAGCTTTCTTT. The encoded protein is CSVEEPGQGLSEAFF. The whole variable domain, filled in from reference TRBV29-1 and TRBJ1-1, reads SAVISQKPSRDICQRGTSLTIQCQVDSQVTMMFWYRQQPGQSLTLIATANQGSEATYESGFVIDKFPISRPNLTFSTLTVSNMSPEDSSIYLCSVEEPGQGLSEAFFGQGTRLTVV.

This clonotype was recorded at least ten times. The V gene is TRBV4-1, the J gene TRBJ1-4; D unresolved. Germline CDR1 and CDR2: MGHRA and YSYEKL. The CDR3 runs to 13 residues. V was clipped by 1 base and J by 14 bases, with 14 bases between them. In DNA form, the CDR3 reads TGCGCCAGCAGCCAAGTTCCGTCGGCCTTGCTGTTTTTT. Amino acid sequence: CASSQVPSALLFF.

This clonotype came up many times. V gene TRBV27 combines with J gene TRBJ2-2; tentative D call: TRBD1 (6 bases). Trimming shortened V by 1 base and J by 1 base, and 16 bases separated the two germline ends. Germline V gene lookup returns CDR1 MNHEY and CDR2 SMNVEV (reference sequence). The CDR3 is made up of 18 amino acids. CDR3 coding DNA: TGTGCCAGCAGTTTATTCCCGGGACACCCACTGAACACCGGGGAGCTGTTTTTT. This gives the protein CASSLFPGHPLNTGELFF.

At least ten counts were recorded for this clonotype. The chain carries TRBV24-1 and TRBJ2-1; 9 bases fit TRBD1. Per the germline V gene, CDR1 is KGHDR and CDR2 is SFDVKD. Trimming took 7 bases from V and 4 from J; bases not matched to a gene: 10. The CDR3 has 16 residues. The CDR3 here is CATSALGQGPYNEQFF. In nucleotides, the CDR3 is TGTGCCACCAGCGCCTTGGGACAGGGCCCATACAATGAGCAGTTCTTC.

In its sample, this clonotype was seen a few times. Since the CDR3 does not end with the conserved phenylalanine or tryptophan, this likely comes from a read error. The rearrangement uses TRBV7-6 and TRBJ2-5; 7 bases match TRBD2. The CDR3 consists of 16 residues. The germline gives CDR1 SGHVS, CDR2 FNYEAQ. With V trimmed by 5 bases and J by 5 bases, 14 bases remained unmatched. Here the CDR3 DNA reads TGTGCCAGCAGCCACAGGCGCGGACTAGTAGGGGAGACCCAGTACTCC. It specifies CASSHRRGLVGETQYS.

This clonotype was observed a few times. This chain joins TRBV20-1 and TRBJ2-5, with 11 bases that match TRBD2. The trim removed 5 bases at V and 0 bases at J, leaving 5 bases unmatched. The CDR3 loop spans 15 amino acids. Germline values: CDR1 DFQATT, CDR2 SNEGSKA (reference sequence). In DNA, the CDR3 is TGCAGTGCTCTTAGCGGGAGGGGGTACCAAGAGACCCAGTACTTC. Translation: CSALSGRGYQETQYF.

This clonotype was detected a few times. The chain combines TRBV5-1 with TRBJ2-1; D possibly corresponds to TRBD2 (6 bases). This CDR3 spans 16 amino acids. The germline V gene has CDR1 SGHRS and CDR2 YFSETQ. The V and J ends lost 4 bases and 0 bases respectively, with 14 bases between them. The CDR3 sequence: CASSVPRDSSYNEQFF. The CDR3 nucleotides read TGCGCCAGCAGCGTCCCCCGGGACTCCTCCTACAATGAGCAGTTCTTC.

Worth noting for this clonotype: This may be a read error: a much more frequent sequence differs by one nucleotide. The genes are TRBV30 and TRBJ1-1, with unresolved D. The CDR3 runs to 11 residues. The V gene's germline CDR1 is GTSNPN and CDR2 SVGIG (reference sequence). CDR3: CPWSHRLDAFF. In nucleotides, the CDR3 is TGTCCCTGGAGTCACCGATTGGACGCTTTCTTT.

A few counts support this clonotype. This chain joins TRBV11-3 and TRBJ1-6; D possibly corresponds to TRBD1 (6 bases). Trimming left V 5 bases short and J 9 bases short, with 17 bases between. The CDR3 runs to 15 residues. Germline values: CDR1 SGHNT, CDR2 YENEEA. The CDR3 here is CASSTSPGAGSPLHF. DNA for the CDR3: TGTGCCAGCAGCACCAGCCCGGGGGCTGGTTCACCCCTCCACTTT.

This clonotype appeared many times. The V and J genes are TRBV5-1 and TRBJ2-3; D unresolved. Looked up from germline, CDR1 is SGHRS and CDR2 is YFSETQ. Trimming pared 0 bases from V and 6 bases from J, leaving 11 bases between. This CDR3 spans 14 amino acids. CDR3 coding DNA: TGCGCCAGCAGCTTGGAAGCAGTTTTCGATACGCAGTATTTT. Its protein is CASSLEAVFDTQYF.

This clonotype showed up many times. The chain recombines TRBV30 with TRBJ1-2; no clear D gene. This CDR3 has 13 amino acids. Germline V gene lookup returns CDR1 GTSNPN and CDR2 SVGIG (reference sequence). Trimming removed 5 bases from V and 1 base from J, with 11 bases in between. CDR3 DNA sequence: TGTGCCTGGGCTGCTGGGCTTAACTATGGCTACACCTTC. Protein sequence: CAWAAGLNYGYTF.

This clonotype was detected many times. V and J are TRBV20-1 and TRBJ2-1; D possibly corresponds to TRBD1 (6 bases). The CDR3 contains 13 residues. Germline CDR1 and CDR2: DFQATT and SNEGSKA (reference sequence). V shed 3 bases and J shed 3 bases, with 9 bases lying between them. DNA for the CDR3: TGCAGTGCTAGGGGACAAAACTACAATGAGCAGTTCTTC. This translates into CSARGQNYNEQFF.

The table lists this clonotype with many counts. The chain uses TRBV7-9 and TRBJ1-1, with D perhaps matching TRBD1 (5 bases). Trimming stripped 7 bases from V and 7 bases from J, with 16 bases between. Germline CDR1 reads SEHNR; CDR2 reads FQNEAQ (reference sequence). There are 13 residues in the CDR3. DNA of the CDR3: TGTGCCAGCATCGGGGCGCGTTCCGGTGAAGCTTTCTTT. It specifies CASIGARSGEAFF.

This clonotype was counted a few times. The chain is built from TRBV27 and TRBJ2-7; D is perhaps TRBD1 or TRBD2 (5 bases each). The V gene lost 4 bases and the J gene lost 3 bases, with 31 bases spanning the gap. In germline, CDR1 is MNHEY, CDR2 SMNVEV (reference sequence). CDR3 length equals 20 residues. CDR3 sequence (DNA): TGTGCCAGCAGTTCCCCTTCCGGAGGAGGTCTGGGGCTCTCGGGCTACGAGCAGTACTTC. It is translated as CASSSPSGGGLGLSGYEQYF.

The CDR3, as DNA: TGCGCCAGCAGCCTGCCTAAGGGGGCGGGAGTCGCAGATACGCAGTATTTT. Amino acid sequence: CASSLPKGAGVADTQYF. The chain carries TRBV5-1 and TRBJ2-3, with D perhaps given as TRBD1 or TRBD2 (7 bases each). The V end lost 4 bases, the J end lost 4 bases, and 22 bases lay between the germline ends. Germline V gene lookup returns CDR1 SGHRS and CDR2 YFSETQ. The CDR3 extends over 17 amino acids.

The rearrangement links TRBV6-1 to TRBJ1-5, with 7 bases aligning to TRBD1. Germline assignment: CDR1 MNHNS and CDR2 SASEGT. The CDR3 extends over 16 amino acids. V was pared by 5 bases and J by 0 bases, with 7 bases of the junction left unmatched. This CDR3 is CASSPPGTVSNQPQHF. The CDR3 DNA follows: TGTGCCAGCAGTCCCCCCGGGACAGTTAGCAATCAGCCCCAGCATTTT.

This clonotype was seen ten or more times. V and J are TRBV10-3 and TRBJ2-1; D not resolved. The germline V and J ends were trimmed by 0 bases and 10 bases, with 7 bases remaining between them. Germline lookup yields CDR1 ENHRY and CDR2 SYGVKD. The CDR3 is 12 residues long. The CDR3 nucleotides are TGTGCCATCAGTGAGTCGAGAGCCGAGCAGTTCTTC. It codes for CAISESRAEQFF.

The J gene is TRBJ1-1, the V gene TRBV30; the match to TRBD1 covers 7 bases. Unmatched junction bases numbered 8, after V lost 5 bases and J lost 5 bases. Germline CDR1 and CDR2: GTSNPN and SVGIG (reference sequence). CDR3 length equals 13 residues. This chain's CDR3 is CAWGWSRGTEAFF. CDR3 nucleotide sequence: TGTGCCTGGGGTTGGAGCAGGGGGACTGAAGCTTTCTTT.

This clonotype was observed many times. This CDR3 reads CASSGIMGNQPQHF. As DNA, the CDR3 is TGTGCCAGCAGTGGGATCATGGGAAATCAGCCCCAGCATTTT. This chain connects TRBV6-2 or TRBV6-3 to TRBJ1-5; D unresolved. The CDR3 spans 14 residues. V dropped 5 bases and J dropped 4 bases, with 12 bases sitting between them. Germline V CDR1 and CDR2: MNHEY, SVGEGT.

The chain uses TRBV29-1 and TRBJ1-2, with D uncertain. Germline-derived CDR1 and CDR2 are SQVTM and ANQGSEA. The CDR3 sequence is 10 residues long. The CDR3 is CSAGAYGYTF. The CDR3 nucleotides read TGCAGTGCAGGTGCCTATGGCTACACCTTC.